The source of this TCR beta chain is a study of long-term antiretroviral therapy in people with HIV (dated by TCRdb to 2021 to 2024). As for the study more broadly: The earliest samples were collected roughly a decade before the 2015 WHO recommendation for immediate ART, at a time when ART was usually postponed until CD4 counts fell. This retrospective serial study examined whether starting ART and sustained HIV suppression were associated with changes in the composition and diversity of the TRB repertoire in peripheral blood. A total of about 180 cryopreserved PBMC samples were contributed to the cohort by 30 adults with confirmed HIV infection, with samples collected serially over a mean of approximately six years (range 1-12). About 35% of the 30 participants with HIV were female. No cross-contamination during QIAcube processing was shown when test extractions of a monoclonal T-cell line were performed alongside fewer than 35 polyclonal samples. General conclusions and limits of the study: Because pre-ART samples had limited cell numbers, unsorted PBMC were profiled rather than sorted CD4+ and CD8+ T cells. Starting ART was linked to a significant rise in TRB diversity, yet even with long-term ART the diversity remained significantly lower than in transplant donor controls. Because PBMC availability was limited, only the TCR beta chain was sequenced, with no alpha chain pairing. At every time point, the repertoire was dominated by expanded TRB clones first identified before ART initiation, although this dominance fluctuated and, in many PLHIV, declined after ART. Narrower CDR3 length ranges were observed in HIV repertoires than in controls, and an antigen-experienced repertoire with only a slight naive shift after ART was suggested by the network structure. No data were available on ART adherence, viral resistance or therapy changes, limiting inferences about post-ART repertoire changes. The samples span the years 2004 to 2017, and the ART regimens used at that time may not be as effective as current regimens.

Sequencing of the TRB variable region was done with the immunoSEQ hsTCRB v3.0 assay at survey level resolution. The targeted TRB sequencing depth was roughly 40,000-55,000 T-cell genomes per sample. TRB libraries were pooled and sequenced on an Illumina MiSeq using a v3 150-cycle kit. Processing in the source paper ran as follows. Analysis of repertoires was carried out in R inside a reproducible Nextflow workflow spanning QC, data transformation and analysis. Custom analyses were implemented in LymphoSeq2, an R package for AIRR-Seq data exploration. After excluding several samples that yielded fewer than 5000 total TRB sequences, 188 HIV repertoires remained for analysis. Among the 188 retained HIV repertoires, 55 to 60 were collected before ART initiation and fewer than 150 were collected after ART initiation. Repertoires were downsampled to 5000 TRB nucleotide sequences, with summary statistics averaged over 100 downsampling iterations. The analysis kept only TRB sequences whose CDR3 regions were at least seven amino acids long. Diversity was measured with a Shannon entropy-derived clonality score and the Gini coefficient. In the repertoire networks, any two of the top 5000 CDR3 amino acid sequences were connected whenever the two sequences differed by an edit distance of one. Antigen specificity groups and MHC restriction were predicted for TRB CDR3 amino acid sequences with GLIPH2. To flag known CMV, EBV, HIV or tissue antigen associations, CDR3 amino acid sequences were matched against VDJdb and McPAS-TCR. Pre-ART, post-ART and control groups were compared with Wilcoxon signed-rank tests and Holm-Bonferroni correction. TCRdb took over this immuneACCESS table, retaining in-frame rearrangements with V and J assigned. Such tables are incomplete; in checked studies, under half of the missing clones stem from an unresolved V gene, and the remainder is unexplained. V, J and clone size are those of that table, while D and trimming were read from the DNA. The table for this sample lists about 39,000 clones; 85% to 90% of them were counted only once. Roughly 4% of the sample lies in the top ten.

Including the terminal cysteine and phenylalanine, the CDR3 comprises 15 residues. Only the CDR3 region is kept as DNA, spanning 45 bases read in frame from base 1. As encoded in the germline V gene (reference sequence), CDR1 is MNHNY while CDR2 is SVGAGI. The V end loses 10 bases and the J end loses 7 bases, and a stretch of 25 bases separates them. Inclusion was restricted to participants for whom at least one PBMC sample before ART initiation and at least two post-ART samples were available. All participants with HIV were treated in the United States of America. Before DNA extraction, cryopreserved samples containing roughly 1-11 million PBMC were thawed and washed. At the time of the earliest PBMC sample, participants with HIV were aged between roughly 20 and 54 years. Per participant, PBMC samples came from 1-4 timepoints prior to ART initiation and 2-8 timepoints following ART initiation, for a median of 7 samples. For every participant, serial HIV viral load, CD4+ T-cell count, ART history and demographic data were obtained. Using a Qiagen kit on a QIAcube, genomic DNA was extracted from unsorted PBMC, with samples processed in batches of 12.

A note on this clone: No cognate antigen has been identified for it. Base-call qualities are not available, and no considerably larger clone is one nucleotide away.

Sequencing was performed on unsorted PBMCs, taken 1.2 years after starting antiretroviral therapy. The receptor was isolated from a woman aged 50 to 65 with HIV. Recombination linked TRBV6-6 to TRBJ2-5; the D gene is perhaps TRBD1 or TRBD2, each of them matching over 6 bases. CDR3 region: CATFPGGLDLGTQYF. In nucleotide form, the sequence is TGTGCCACCTTTCCCGGGGGCCTTGATCTCGGGACCCAGTACTTC.